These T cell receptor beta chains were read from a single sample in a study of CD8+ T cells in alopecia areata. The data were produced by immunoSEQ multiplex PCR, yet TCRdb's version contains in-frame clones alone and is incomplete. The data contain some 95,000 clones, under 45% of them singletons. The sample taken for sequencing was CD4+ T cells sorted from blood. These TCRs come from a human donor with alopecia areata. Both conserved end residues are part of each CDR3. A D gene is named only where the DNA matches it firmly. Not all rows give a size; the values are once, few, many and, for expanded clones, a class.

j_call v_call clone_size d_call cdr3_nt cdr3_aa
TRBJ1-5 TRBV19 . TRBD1 TGTGCCAGTAGTGGCCGGGACAGTCCTCAGCCCCAGCATTTT CASSGRDSPQPQHF
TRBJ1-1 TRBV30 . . TGTGCCTGGAGTGTGGCGGAGAACACTGAAGCTTTCTTT CAWSVAENTEAFF
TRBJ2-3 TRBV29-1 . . TGCAGCGTTGGGGCGAATTCAGATACGCAGTATTTT CSVGANSDTQYF
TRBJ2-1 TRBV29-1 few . TGCAGCGTGGGGCCGGGGCTTTCCTACAATGAGCAGTTCTTC CSVGPGLSYNEQFF
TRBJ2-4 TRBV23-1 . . TGCGCCAGCAGTCGGGGCCCTGACATTCAGTACTTC CASSRGPDIQYF
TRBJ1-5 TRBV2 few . TGTGCCAGCAGTGGGGTCTCAGGGGGCAATCAGCCCCAGCATTTT CASSGVSGGNQPQHF
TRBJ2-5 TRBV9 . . TGTGCCAGCAGCGTAGATGGCAGTCGAAATCAAGAGACCCAGTACTTC CASSVDGSRNQETQYF
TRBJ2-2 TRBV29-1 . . TGCAGCGTGGGGTACAGGGTTAACACCGGGGAGCTGTTTTTT CSVGYRVNTGELFF
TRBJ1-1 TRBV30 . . TGTGCCCATCGGGACTACATGAACACTGAAGCTTTCTTT CAHRDYMNTEAFF
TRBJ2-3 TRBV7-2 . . TGTGCCAGCCGGGCGGGTGCTAGCACAGATACGCAGTATTTT CASRAGASTDTQYF
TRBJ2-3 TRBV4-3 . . TGCGCCAGCAGCCAGAGTCCAATCGATGGCACAGATACGCAGTATTTT CASSQSPIDGTDTQYF
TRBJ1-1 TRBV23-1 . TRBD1 TGCGCCAGCAGTCAATCGTGTATATCCAGGACAGGGGGTGAGGACACTGAAGCTTTCTTT CASSQSCISRTGGEDTEAFF
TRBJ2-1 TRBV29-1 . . TGCAGCGTCCCTGGGACATACCCCTACAATGAGCAGTTCTTC CSVPGTYPYNEQFF
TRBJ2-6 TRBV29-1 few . TGCAGCGTTGGGGCATCTGGGGCCAACGTCCTGACTTTC CSVGASGANVLTF
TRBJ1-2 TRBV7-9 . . TGTGCCATAATCAGGGTGCGGGGCTATGGCTACACCTTC CAIIRVRGYGYTF
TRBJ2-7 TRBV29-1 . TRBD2 TGCAGCGTGGGGGGACTAGCGGGGCAGGACGAGCAGTACTTC CSVGGLAGQDEQYF
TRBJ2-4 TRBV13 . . TGTGCCAGCAGCTTTTACAGGGTCGGGAGTGCCAAAAACATTCAGTACTTC CASSFYRVGSAKNIQYF
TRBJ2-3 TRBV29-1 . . TGCAGCGTTGAAGGGAGACTCGTCCTCACGCAGTATTTT CSVEGRLVLTQYF
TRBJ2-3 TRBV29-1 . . TGCAGCGTTGGGACTTACAGGGCCTTTAGCACAGATACGCAGTATTTT CSVGTYRAFSTDTQYF
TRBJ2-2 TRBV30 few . TGTGCCTGGAGTCTGTCTACTCGGGAGCTGTTTTTT CAWSLSTRELFF
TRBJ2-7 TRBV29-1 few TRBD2 TGCAGCGCTGCGGGACTAGCGACCTACGAGCAGTACTTC CSAAGLATYEQYF
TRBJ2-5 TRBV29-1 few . TGCAGCGTTGAAACGGGTCAAGAGACCCAGTACTTC CSVETGQETQYF
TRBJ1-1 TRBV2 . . TGTGCCAGCAGTGAGATGCAGGTGTCGGTCACTGAAGCTTTCTTT CASSEMQVSVTEAFF
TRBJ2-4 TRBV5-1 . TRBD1 TGCGCCAGCAGCTCACAGGGGGCGAGGGACATTCAGTACTTC CASSSQGARDIQYF
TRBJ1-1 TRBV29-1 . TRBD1 TGCAGCGTTGAGACACTACAGGGGCGAGAACACGAAGCTTTCTTT CSVETLQGREHEAFF
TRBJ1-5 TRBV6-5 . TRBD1 TGTGCCAGCAAGGGACAGGGTGACAATCAGCCCCAGCATTTT CASKGQGDNQPQHF
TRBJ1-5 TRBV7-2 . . TGTGCCAGCAGCTCGGTGGTGGGTGGACCCCAGCATTTT CASSSVVGGPQHF
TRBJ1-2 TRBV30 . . TGTGCCTGGAGGCCAGCCGGGAGCTATGGCTACACCTTC CAWRPAGSYGYTF
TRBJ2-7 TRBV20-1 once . TGCAGTGTGGGATCCCCCTACGAGCAGTACTTC CSVGSPYEQYF
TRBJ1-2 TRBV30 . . TGTGCCTGGAGTGTAAACCATCAGTATGGCTACACCTTC CAWSVNHQYGYTF
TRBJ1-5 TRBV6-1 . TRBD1 TGTGCCAGCAGTGCAGGCGGGACAGGGGGGGGAATCCAGCCCCAGCATTTT CASSAGGTGGGIQPQHF
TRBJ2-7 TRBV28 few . TGTGCCAGCAGTTGGGGCCAGGATTCGCAGTACTTC CASSWGQDSQYF
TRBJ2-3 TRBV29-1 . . TGCAGCGTTGTAGTCCTAGCTGCAGATACGCAGTATTTT CSVVVLAADTQYF
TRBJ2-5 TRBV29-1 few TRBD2 TGCAGCGTTGAGCTAGGCGGGGGGTTCGAGACCCAGTACTTC CSVELGGGFETQYF
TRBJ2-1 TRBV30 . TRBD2 TGTGCCTGGAGTAAAGAACCGGACGGGAGGGAAGGCGAGTTCTTC CAWSKEPDGREGEFF
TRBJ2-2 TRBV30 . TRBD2 TGTGCCTGGAGTCTTAGCGGGACTAACGGCGGGGAGCTGTTTTTT CAWSLSGTNGGELFF
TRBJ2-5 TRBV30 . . TGTGCCTGGAGCCGGGCTCTTCAAGAGACCCAGTACTTC CAWSRALQETQYF
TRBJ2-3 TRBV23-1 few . TGCGCCAGCAGTCAATCGACCCCCTCCACAGATACGCAGTATTTT CASSQSTPSTDTQYF
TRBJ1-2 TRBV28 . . TGTGCCAGCAGATTCCGGGACCGACTGTCTTATGGCTACACCTTC CASRFRDRLSYGYTF
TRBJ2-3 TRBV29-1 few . TGCAGCGATCAGGGAAGCACAGATACGCAGTATTTT CSDQGSTDTQYF
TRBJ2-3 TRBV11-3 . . TGTGCCAGCAGCTTAGGTCTCCACGGGGCGCAGTATTTT CASSLGLHGAQYF
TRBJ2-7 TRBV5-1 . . TGCGCCAGCAGCTTTAACGGGGAACGAGGCGAGCAGTACTTC CASSFNGERGEQYF
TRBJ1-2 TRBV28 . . TGTGCCAGCAGTTCCTACACTAGGGGTGGCTATGGCTACACCTTC CASSSYTRGGYGYTF
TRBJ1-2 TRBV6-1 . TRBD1 TGTGCCAGCAGTGAAAGGACAGGGGGCTATGGCTACACCTTC CASSERTGGYGYTF
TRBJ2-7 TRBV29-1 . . TGCAGCGTCCAGGTGTCGGGGGCCTACGAGCAGTACTTC CSVQVSGAYEQYF
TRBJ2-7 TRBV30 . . TGTGCCTGGGGCAGGGGCTACGAGCAGTACTTC CAWGRGYEQYF
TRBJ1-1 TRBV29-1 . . TGCAGCGTAGGACAGCGAATGAACACTGAAGCTTTCTTT CSVGQRMNTEAFF
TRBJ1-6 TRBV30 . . TGTGCCTGGAGTGTAGAATCCCCGGCGCGTTCACCCCTCCACTTT CAWSVESPARSPLHF
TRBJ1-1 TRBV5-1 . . TGCGCCAGCAGCTTGCAGGGTTCAAACACTGAAGCTTTCTTT CASSLQGSNTEAFF
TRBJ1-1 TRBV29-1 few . TGCAGCGTTGAGAGAGGACGAGGTGAAGCTTTCTTT CSVERGRGEAFF